This is a list of T cell receptor beta chains from one sample in a study of CD8+ T cells in alopecia areata. Only in-frame clones appear in the TCRdb table, and some are missing; sequencing was by immunoSEQ multiplex PCR. The repertoire consists of 150,000 to 200,000 clones, with 53% occurring once and the leading ten covering roughly a tenth. The starting material was CD8+ T cells sorted from blood, obtained at week 24, from a patient treated with tofacitinib. Receptors originate from a human donor with alopecia areata. Both conserved end residues are part of each CDR3. A D gene is named only where the DNA matches it firmly. Not all rows give a size; the values are once, few, many and, for expanded clones, a class.

v_call	j_call	d_call	clone_size	cdr3_aa	cdr3_nt
TRBV15	TRBJ1-6	TRBD1	NA	CATSPDRAPLSPLHF	TGTGCCACCAGTCCAGACAGGGCTCCTCTTTCACCCCTCCACTTT
TRBV6-5	TRBJ1-1	TRBD1	NA	CASNQQGGNTEAFF	TGTGCCAGCAACCAACAGGGGGGAAACACTGAAGCTTTCTTT
TRBV2	TRBJ2-3	TRBD2	NA	CASSETAGYTDTQYF	TGTGCCAGCAGTGAGACAGCGGGGTACACAGATACGCAGTATTTT
TRBV13	TRBJ1-5	TRBD1	once	CASSRRGRGSNQPQHF	TGTGCCAGCAGCCGCAGGGGGCGTGGTAGCAATCAGCCCCAGCATTTT
TRBV11-2	TRBJ1-5	NA	NA	CASSQGGGQPQHF	TGTGCCAGCAGCCAAGGAGGGGGACAGCCCCAGCATTTT
TRBV6-5	TRBJ1-2	TRBD1	few	CASSGQGIGGYTF	TGTGCCAGCAGTGGACAGGGGATCGGTGGCTACACCTTC
TRBV7-6	TRBJ2-3	TRBD2	NA	CASSLSGGPRTDTQYF	TGTGCCAGCAGCCTTAGCGGGGGTCCACGCACAGATACGCAGTATTTT
TRBV27	TRBJ2-3	TRBD2	once	CASSFSAGEVTDTQYF	TGTGCCAGCAGTTTTTCAGCGGGGGAGGTCACAGATACGCAGTATTTT
TRBV27	TRBJ2-7	NA	few	CASSLSGEGPYEQYF	TGTGCCAGCAGTTTATCTGGAGAGGGGCCCTACGAGCAGTACTTC
TRBV6-1	TRBJ2-2	TRBD2	few	CASSEWERGNTGELFF	TGTGCCAGCAGTGAATGGGAGCGGGGGAACACCGGGGAGCTGTTTTTT
TRBV25-1	TRBJ2-3	NA	few	CASSEFGDTQYF	TGTGCCAGCAGTGAATTTGGAGATACGCAGTATTTT
TRBV29-1	TRBJ1-1	NA	once	CSEPDGVF	TGCAGCGAACCGGACGGGGTCTTT
TRBV11-2	TRBJ2-5	NA	NA	CASSLDHETEPGTQYF	TGTGCCAGCAGCTTAGATCACGAGACAGAGCCGGGGACCCAGTACTTC
TRBV6-5	TRBJ2-7	NA	NA	CASSAGLYEQYF	TGTGCCAGCAGTGCAGGACTCTACGAGCAGTACTTC
TRBV4-3	TRBJ1-5	NA	few	CASSQDNGGNQPQHF	TGCGCCAGCAGCCAAGATAACGGTGGGAATCAGCCCCAGCATTTT
TRBV6-6	TRBJ2-5	NA	NA	CATSPAKLAETQYF	TGTGCCACCAGTCCCGCCAAACTTGCGGAGACCCAGTACTTC
TRBV6-1	TRBJ2-7	NA	NA	CASSEAVASSYEQYF	TGTGCCAGCAGTGAAGCGGTCGCTAGCTCCTACGAGCAGTACTTC
TRBV11-2	TRBJ2-7	NA	few	CASAGSSYEQYF	TGTGCCAGTGCAGGGAGTTCCTACGAGCAGTACTTC
TRBV25-1	TRBJ2-5	NA	NA	CASSEFRQGETQYF	TGTGCCAGCAGTGAATTTCGGCAAGGAGAGACCCAGTACTTC
TRBV6-5	TRBJ2-1	NA	few	CASSYNGGDGDEQFF	TGTGCCAGCAGTTACAACGGCGGGGACGGCGATGAGCAGTTCTTC
TRBV2	TRBJ2-2	TRBD1	NA	CAIRPDRENTGELFF	TGTGCCATCCGTCCGGACAGGGAGAACACCGGGGAGCTGTTTTTT
TRBV5-6	TRBJ2-7	NA	few	CASSSLTATYEQYF	TGTGCCAGCAGCTCACTGACTGCCACCTACGAGCAGTACTTC
TRBV27	TRBJ1-5	NA	NA	CASSLEGFQPQHF	TGTGCCAGCAGTTTAGAGGGTTTCCAGCCCCAGCATTTT
TRBV4-1	TRBJ2-2	NA	NA	CASSQTGSGELFF	TGCGCCAGCAGCCAAACAGGATCCGGGGAGCTGTTTTTT
TRBV19	TRBJ2-2	NA	NA	CASSIGGIGELFF	TGTGCCAGTAGTATAGGTGGGATCGGGGAGCTGTTTTTT
TRBV9	TRBJ1-1	TRBD1	NA	CASSVGGQDLNTEAFF	TGTGCCAGCAGCGTAGGAGGACAGGATTTGAACACTGAAGCTTTCTTT
TRBV5-1	TRBJ1-1	NA	NA	CASSLDRALEAFF	TGCGCCAGCAGCTTAGACCGGGCCCTTGAAGCTTTCTTT
TRBV14	TRBJ2-5	TRBD1	few	CASSQVDRGETQYF	TGTGCCAGCAGCCAAGTCGACAGGGGAGAGACCCAGTACTTC
TRBV30	TRBJ2-7	NA	NA	CAWSGVVLGEQYF	TGTGCCTGGAGTGGCGTGGTCTTGGGCGAGCAGTACTTC
TRBV21-1	TRBJ1-2	NA	few	CASSPSWRPDGYTF	TGTGCCAGCAGCCCATCGTGGAGACCTGATGGCTACACCTTC
TRBV25-1	TRBJ2-3	TRBD2	NA	CASSDGGGLLSTQYF	TGTGCCAGCAGCGATGGGGGAGGGTTGCTTAGTACGCAGTATTTT
TRBV7-8	TRBJ1-6	TRBD1	few	CASSSWGQGESPLHF	TGTGCCAGCAGCTCTTGGGGACAGGGGGAATCACCCCTCCACTTT
TRBV20-1	TRBJ2-7	NA	NA	CSARVDYEQYF	TGCAGTGCTAGAGTGGACTACGAGCAGTACTTC
TRBV5-6	TRBJ1-5	NA	NA	CASSLGGYSNQPQHF	TGTGCCAGCAGCTTGGGGGGGTATAGCAATCAGCCCCAGCATTTT
TRBV29-1	TRBJ2-1	TRBD2	few	CSVEGAGGNNEQFF	TGCAGCGTTGAAGGGGCGGGGGGGAACAATGAGCAGTTCTTC
TRBV11-2	TRBJ1-5	NA	NA	CASSLGPVNQPQHF	TGTGCCAGCAGCTTAGGGCCAGTCAATCAGCCCCAGCATTTT
TRBV9	TRBJ2-3	TRBD2	NA	CASSDTSGGDTQYF	TGTGCCAGCAGCGACACTAGCGGGGGGGATACGCAGTATTTT
TRBV13	TRBJ1-1	NA	NA	CASSPGTPNTEAFF	TGTGCCAGCAGCCCCGGGACACCGAACACTGAAGCTTTCTTT
TRBV7-2	TRBJ2-3	NA	few	CASSLVGGTDTQYF	TGTGCCAGCAGCTTAGTAGGAGGCACAGATACGCAGTATTTT
TRBV11-2	TRBJ1-1	NA	once	CASSLEAWAGAFF	TGTGCCAGCAGCTTAGAGGCGTGGGCGGGAGCTTTCTTT
TRBV5-1	TRBJ1-1	NA	NA	CASSSAQGLNTEAFF	TGCGCCAGCAGCTCCGCACAGGGCCTGAACACTGAAGCTTTCTTT
TRBV19	TRBJ1-1	NA	NA	CASLGEGPGHANTEAFF	TGTGCCTCGTTGGGCGAGGGGCCAGGACATGCGAACACTGAAGCTTTCTTT
TRBV10-2	TRBJ2-5	NA	few	CASSESQGPETQYF	TGCGCCAGCAGTGAGTCTCAGGGGCCGGAGACCCAGTACTTC
TRBV5-1	TRBJ1-3	NA	many	CASSIPTGNSGNTIYF	TGCGCCAGCAGCATACCGACAGGAAACTCTGGAAACACCATATATTTT
TRBV7-8	TRBJ2-7	TRBD2	NA	CASSLGEGEQYF	TGTGCCAGCAGCTTAGGGGAGGGCGAGCAGTACTTC
TRBV13	TRBJ2-6	NA	NA	CASSFNGASGANVLTF	TGTGCCAGCAGCTTCAACGGGGCCTCTGGGGCCAACGTCCTGACTTTC
TRBV7-9	TRBJ1-6	NA	once	CASSPQEGNSPLHF	TGTGCCAGCAGCCCCCAGGAGGGGAATTCACCCCTCCACTTT
TRBV5-6	TRBJ2-5	NA	NA	CASSLGAQETQYF	TGTGCCAGCAGCTTGGGGGCCCAAGAGACCCAGTACTTC
TRBV9	TRBJ2-2	NA	NA	CASSVADPNTGELFF	TGTGCCAGCAGCGTAGCGGACCCTAACACCGGGGAGCTGTTTTTT
TRBV27	TRBJ2-5	NA	few	CASTGAGEETQYF	TGTGCCAGCACGGGTGCCGGGGAAGAGACCCAGTACTTC
TRBV5-1	TRBJ1-1	NA	once	CASSFGRSEAFF	TGCGCCAGCAGCTTCGGACGGTCTGAAGCTTTCTTT
TRBV7-2	TRBJ2-2	NA	NA	CASSSRLVAGELFF	TGTGCCAGCAGCTCGCGACTAGTTGCCGGGGAGCTGTTTTTT
TRBV5-1	TRBJ2-7	NA	few	CASSEISGDYEQYF	TGCGCCAGCAGCGAAATATCAGGGGACTACGAGCAGTACTTC
TRBV5-6	TRBJ2-7	NA	NA	CASSTGGGYEQYF	TGTGCCAGCAGCACAGGGGGAGGGTACGAGCAGTACTTC